These 30 T cell receptor beta chains originate from one sample sequenced in a study of response to subunit inactivated influenza vaccine. Using its own MiXCR run on the RT-PCR reads, TCRdb lists one record per CDR3 protein. The sample gives about 620,000 distinct CDR3 sequences, over 9.5% of which show up once; approximately 10% is in the top ten. The starting material was PBMCs from blood, obtained on the day of vaccination. The receptors shown here come from a man in his fifties or sixties who received an inactivated influenza vaccine.

This clonotype was seen many times. The rearrangement uses TRBV7-2 and TRBJ1-3; no firm D call. This CDR3 contains 15 residues. The V gene's germline CDR1 is SGHTA and CDR2 FQGNSA. With 5 bases removed from V and 0 bases from J, the gap between germline ends came to 11 bases. For the CDR3, the DNA is TGTGCCAGCAGCCTATACTACGGCTCTGGAAACACCATATATTTT. Translating gives CASSLYYGSGNTIYF.

The chain employs TRBV28 and TRBJ2-7; TRBD2 might be the D (6 bases). The germline V and J ends were trimmed by 5 bases and 0 bases, with 11 bases remaining between them. CDR3 length equals 14 residues. CDR1 MDHEN and CDR2 SYDVKM come from the germline V gene. CDR3 residues: CASSTRGGSYEQYF. The CDR3 DNA reads TGTGCCAGCAGTACCCGGGGAGGCTCCTACGAGCAGTACTTC.

This sequence joins TRBV5-4 and TRBJ1-6; D call uncertain. V dropped 1 base and J dropped 2 bases, with 7 bases sitting between them. CDR1 is SGHNT, CDR2 YYREEE, per germline (reference sequence). This CDR3 contains 15 residues. As DNA, the CDR3 is TGTGCCAGCAGCTTGTCACCGGCCTATAATTCACCCCTCCACTTT. The encoded protein is CASSLSPAYNSPLHF.

The V call is TRBV18, the J call TRBJ2-5; 11 bases are shared with TRBD2. Germline-derived CDR1 and CDR2 are KGHSH and LQKENI. The trim removed 3 bases at V and 5 bases at J, leaving 11 bases unmatched. The CDR3 spans 17 residues. The CDR3 DNA reads as TGTGCCAGCTCACCCAATCGACTAGCGGGAACCGGGGAGACCCAGTACTTC. Translating it yields CASSPNRLAGTGETQYF.

This chain uses TRBV5-5 with TRBJ2-5; D possibly corresponds to TRBD1 (5 bases). The CDR3 extends over 16 amino acids. Trimming took 4 bases from V and 5 from J, leaving 21 bases between them. Germline V CDR1 and CDR2: SGHKS, YYEKEE (reference sequence). The CDR3 DNA reads as TGTGCCAGCAGCCAACATCCCGTCCAGGGCCAGGAGACCCAGTACTTC. Residues: CASSQHPVQGQETQYF. The full variable domain, rest sourced from reference TRBV5-5 and TRBJ2-5, is DAGVTQSPTHLIKTRGQQVTLRCSPISGHKSVSWYQQVLGQGPQFIFQYYEKEERGRGNFPDRFSARQFPNYSSELNVNALLLGDSALYLCASSQHPVQGQETQYFGPGTRLLVL.

The CDR3: CASSTSPGASTDTQYF. The CDR3 DNA reads as TGTGCCAGCTCTACCAGTCCGGGGGCCAGCACAGATACGCAGTATTTT. The V and J genes are TRBV18 and TRBJ2-3; perhaps D is TRBD1 or TRBD2 (6 bases each). Trimming stripped 6 bases from V and 0 bases from J, with 16 bases between. The CDR3 runs to 16 residues. In germline, CDR1 is KGHSH, CDR2 LQKENI.

This clonotype appeared a few times. The chain is built from TRBV6-1 and TRBJ2-7, with TRBD2 identical over 11 bases. The CDR3 consists of 15 residues. Germline V gene data show CDR1 as MNHNS and CDR2 as SASEGT. The ends lost 6 bases at V and 1 base at J; junction bases unmatched: 5. The CDR3, as DNA: TGTGCCAGCAGGAAGACTAGCGGGACTTCCTACGAGCAGTACTTC. It is translated as CASRKTSGTSYEQYF.

This clonotype has more than one count but fewer than ten. The gene calls are TRBV19 and TRBJ2-7, with 8 nucleotides matching TRBD1. Germline V CDR1 and CDR2: LNHDA, SQIVND (reference sequence). The CDR3 extends over 15 amino acids. Germline trimming cut 3 bases from V and 2 bases from J; bases unmatched to any gene: 6. DNA of the CDR3: TGTGCCAGTAGTATCGCTCAGGGGGCGGCCTACGAGCAGTACTTC. This sequence encodes CASSIAQGAAYEQYF.

The sample holds a few counts of this clonotype. The chain couples TRBV18 to TRBJ2-4; a weak D match, TRBD2 (6 bases). Germline V gene lookup returns CDR1 KGHSH and CDR2 LQKENI. The V end was cut by 5 bases, the J end by 0 bases, with 20 bases between. This CDR3 spans 18 amino acids. This CDR3 is CASSREDGFLLAKNIQYF. As DNA, the CDR3 is TGTGCCAGCTCAAGGGAGGACGGATTCCTACTAGCCAAAAACATTCAGTACTTC.

The gene calls are TRBV24-1 and TRBJ2-1, with D unclear. Looked up from germline, CDR1 is KGHDR and CDR2 is SFDVKD. The CDR3 runs 13 residues. Trimming pared 3 bases from V and 4 bases from J, leaving 6 bases between. CDR3 sequence (DNA): TGTGCCACCAGTGATCCGACGTACAATGAGCAGTTCTTC. The encoded protein is CATSDPTYNEQFF.

V and J are TRBV2 and TRBJ1-4; TRBD1 might be the D (5 bases). There are 15 residues in the CDR3. V dropped 1 base and J dropped 5 bases, with 11 bases sitting between them. Per the germline V gene, CDR1 is SNHLY and CDR2 is FYNNEI. For the CDR3, the DNA is TGTGCCAGCAGTGAAGGGGGCATCAGAAATGAAAAACTGTTTTTT. It encodes CASSEGGIRNEKLFF.

This chain connects TRBV5-1 to TRBJ1-2, with no clear D. Germline loops: CDR1 SGHRS, CDR2 YFSETQ. With 0 bases removed from V and 1 base from J, the gap between germline ends came to 7 bases. This CDR3 has 14 amino acids. CDR3 protein: CASSLVPDNYGYTF. In nucleotides, the CDR3 is TGCGCCAGCAGCTTGGTTCCTGATAACTATGGCTACACCTTC.

This clonotype was seen at least ten times. The genes are TRBV6-5 and TRBJ1-1; D not certain. The germline V gene has CDR1 MNHEY and CDR2 SVGAGI. V gave up 2 bases and J gave up 0 bases, with 7 bases separating them. This CDR3 has 14 residues. The chain's CDR3 is CASSYNGVNTEAFF. CDR3 coding DNA: TGTGCCAGCAGTTACAACGGGGTGAACACTGAAGCTTTCTTT.

This clonotype was counted at least ten times. A read error may account for a junction end that differs from germline. This chain links TRBV9 with TRBJ1-5; TRBD1 is a possible D gene (6 bases). Germline assignment: CDR1 SGDLS and CDR2 YYNGEE. This CDR3 is 14 amino acids long. The CDR3 nucleotides are TGCGCCAGCAGCGTGGGAGGGGGGAATCAGCCCCAGCATTTT. This translates into CASSVGGGNQPQHF.

This clonotype was detected a few times. The CDR3 is CASRRQYTEAFF. The CDR3 region has the DNA TGTGCCAGCAGACGACAGTACACTGAAGCTTTCTTT. V and J are TRBV5-6 and TRBJ1-1; a weak D match, TRBD1 (5 bases). V was trimmed by 5 bases and J by 3 bases, leaving 8 bases between them. There are 12 residues in the CDR3. Looked up from germline, CDR1 is SGHDT and CDR2 is YYEEEE.

The J gene is TRBJ2-5, the V gene TRBV2; either TRBD1 or TRBD2 may supply D (5 bases each). Trimming stripped 6 bases from V and 5 bases from J, with 19 bases between. The CDR3 is 15 residues long. The germline CDR1 and CDR2 sequences are SNHLY and FYNNEI. CDR3: CASSAGTSGWETQYF. The CDR3 nucleotides are TGTGCCAGCAGCGCCGGGACCTCGGGATGGGAGACCCAGTACTTC.

This clonotype has more than one count but fewer than ten. The chain uses TRBV11-1 and TRBJ2-1; tentative D call: TRBD2 (5 bases). The CDR3 is made up of 16 amino acids. The V end lost 2 bases, the J end lost 8 bases, and 19 bases lay between the germline ends. CDR1 and CDR2 from the germline V gene are SGHAT and FQDESV (reference sequence). The CDR3 DNA reads TGTGCCAGCAGCTTAAAAGGGCTAGCCTTGGTGGATGAGCAGTTCTTC. Protein product: CASSLKGLALVDEQFF.

This clonotype showed up many times. This chain joins TRBV29-1 and TRBJ2-1; 8 bases line up with TRBD2. The CDR3 covers 16 residues. The V and J ends lost 4 bases and 8 bases, in that order; junction bases with no gene match: 16. CDR1 and CDR2 from the germline V gene are SQVTM and ANQGSEA. Here the CDR3 reads CSVGGIVASGFDEQFF. As DNA, the CDR3 is TGCAGCGTTGGGGGTATTGTGGCTAGCGGGTTCGATGAGCAGTTCTTC.

V is TRBV10-2 and J is TRBJ1-2, with TRBD1 matching 10 bases. With V trimmed by 8 bases and J by 3 bases, 18 bases remained unmatched. CDR1 WSHSY and CDR2 SAAADI come from the germline V gene. This CDR3 is built from 18 residues. DNA of the CDR3: TGCGCCAGCGGCCCCGGCTTGACAGGGGGCTCGCTGGACTATGGCTACACCTTC. As protein: CASGPGLTGGSLDYGYTF.

The chain recombines TRBV2 with TRBJ2-5; possibly TRBD1 for D (6 bases). The germline CDR1 and CDR2 sequences are SNHLY and FYNNEI. The CDR3 sequence is 12 residues long. Trimming left V 5 bases short and J 5 bases short, with 9 bases between. CDR3 in amino acids: CASSTGFETQYF. The CDR3 DNA sequence: TGTGCCAGCAGTACAGGGTTTGAGACCCAGTACTTC.

This clonotype was recorded a few times. The chain uses TRBV20-1 and TRBJ2-7, with 12 bases that match TRBD2. CDR1 is DFQATT, CDR2 SNEGSKA, per germline (reference sequence). CDR3 length: 12 residues. The CDR3 DNA follows: TGCAGCCGACTAGCGGGAGTGGGAGAGCAGTACTTC. It translates to CSRLAGVGEQYF.

The chain is built from TRBV4-3 and TRBJ1-5; a weak D match, TRBD1 (6 bases). CDR3 length equals 14 residues. CDR1 is LGHNA, CDR2 YSLEER, per germline. Between the trimmed V and J ends, which lost 2 bases and 6 bases, there was a span of 11 bases. CDR3 nucleotides: TGCGCCAGCAGCCAACGCAGGGGAGGTCAGCCCCAGCATTTT. Residues: CASSQRRGGQPQHF.

This chain connects TRBV20-1 to TRBJ2-7; 11 bases agree with TRBD1. Germline trimming cut 4 bases from V and 2 bases from J; bases unmatched to any gene: 7. Germline-derived CDR1 and CDR2 are DFQATT and SNEGSKA (reference sequence). The CDR3 sequence is 15 residues long. CDR3 in DNA: TGCAGTGCTATTCCGGACAGGGGGCTAGCCTACGAGCAGTACTTC. It yields the protein CSAIPDRGLAYEQYF.

A few counts support this clonotype. This chain uses TRBV28 with TRBJ1-1; no firm D call. Trimming pared 7 bases from V and 3 bases from J, leaving 3 bases between. The CDR3 loop spans 10 amino acids. Germline V gene data show CDR1 as MDHEN and CDR2 as SYDVKM. The CDR3 bases are TGTGCCAGCATTGACACTGAAGCTTTCTTT. It specifies CASIDTEAFF.

The chain recombines TRBV9 with TRBJ1-2; D remains ambiguous. V shed 4 bases and J shed 5 bases, with 18 bases lying between them. This CDR3 has 15 residues. Looked up from germline, CDR1 is SGDLS and CDR2 is YYNGEE. The chain's CDR3 is CASSPDSRVDYGYTF. The CDR3 nucleotides read TGTGCCAGCAGCCCCGACTCAAGGGTAGATTATGGCTACACCTTC. Variable domain in full (rest from reference TRBV9 and TRBJ1-2): DSGVTQTPKHLITATGQRVTLRCSPRSGDLSVYWYQQSLDQGLQFLIQYYNGEERAKGNILERFSAQQFPDLHSELNLSSLELGDSALYFCASSPDSRVDYGYTFGSGTRLTVV.

The V gene is TRBV7-9, the J gene TRBJ2-3; D not resolved. The CDR3 totals 16 residues. The germline V and J ends were trimmed by 1 base and 4 bases, with 15 bases remaining between them. Germline-derived CDR1 and CDR2 are SEHNR and FQNEAQ (reference sequence). Here the CDR3 DNA reads TGTGCCAGCAGCTTAGTGGGTAGGTCGGTCCCAGATACGCAGTATTTT. Translating gives CASSLVGRSVPDTQYF.

Many counts were recorded for this clonotype. V usage is TRBV9 and J usage is TRBJ2-1; possible D gene TRBD2, 5 bases. CDR1 SGDLS and CDR2 YYNGEE come from the germline V gene. V lost 5 bases to trimming and J lost 0 bases, with 12 bases between them. CDR3 length equals 15 residues. The CDR3 protein is CASSASGSSYNEQFF. For the CDR3, the DNA is TGTGCCAGCAGTGCATCGGGGTCCTCCTACAATGAGCAGTTCTTC.

This clonotype occurred many times. The chain carries TRBV29-1 and TRBJ2-3; 11 bases align to TRBD2. The CDR3 consists of 15 residues. Germline loops: CDR1 SQVTM, CDR2 ANQGSEA. The V and J ends lost 6 bases and 0 bases, in that order; junction bases with no gene match: 5. DNA for the CDR3: TGCAGCGTACAAAGGACTAGCGGGAGCACAGATACGCAGTATTTT. It encodes CSVQRTSGSTDTQYF.

This clonotype was observed a few times. The J gene is TRBJ2-2, the V gene TRBV19, with 7 bases fitting TRBD2. Germline lookup yields CDR1 LNHDA and CDR2 SQIVND (reference sequence). The V and J ends lost 4 bases and 6 bases, in that order; junction bases with no gene match: 11. The CDR3 consists of 16 residues. CDR3 sequence: CASSRPGLPLSGELFF. The CDR3 coding sequence is TGTGCCAGTAGTAGACCGGGACTACCCCTTTCCGGGGAGCTGTTTTTT.

The count of this clonotype is one. V usage is TRBV9 and J usage is TRBJ2-5, with 10 bases aligning to TRBD1. Trimming removed 3 bases from V and 4 bases from J; junction bases left unmatched: 6. The CDR3 spans 15 residues. Germline lookup yields CDR1 SGDLS and CDR2 YYNGEE. Here the CDR3 DNA reads TGTGCCAGCAGCGCCCGGGACAGGGGAGCAGAGACCCAGTACTTC. This translates into CASSARDRGAETQYF.